The 30 T cell receptor beta chains below were found in one sample sequenced in a study of blood T cell repertoires in COVID-19. Assay: immunoSEQ multiplex PCR; the TCRdb copy retains only in-frame clones and omits some. This sample has roughly 210,000 clones; 88% occur once, and the top ten carry more than 1.5%. The sequencing input was peripheral blood. The receptors come from a man in his 70s with acute or convalescent COVID-19.

The chain uses TRBV19 and TRBJ2-7, with 13 nucleotides matching TRBD2. V was clipped by 9 bases and J by 0 bases; unmatched bases: 5. The CDR3 spans 15 residues. Germline CDR1 LNHDA, CDR2 SQIVND (reference sequence). The CDR3 nucleotides read TGTGCCAGCGCTGGGACTAGCGGGAACTCCTACGAGCAGTACTTC. Its translation is CASAGTSGNSYEQYF.

The chain is built from TRBV10-3 and TRBJ1-1, with 7 positions matching TRBD1. The ends lost 4 bases at V and 4 bases at J; junction bases unmatched: 9. This CDR3 has 15 amino acids. Germline V CDR1 and CDR2: ENHRY, SYGVKD. CDR3 protein: CAISVQGSGPTEAFF. CDR3 DNA sequence: TGTGCCATCAGTGTACAGGGGTCGGGGCCCACTGAAGCTTTCTTT.

V and J are TRBV20-1 and TRBJ1-1, with a weak D call TRBD1 (6 bases). This CDR3 region has 16 residues. V was shortened by 3 bases and J by 0 bases, with 17 bases between the two germline ends. Germline lookup yields CDR1 DFQATT and CDR2 SNEGSKA (reference sequence). CDR3 sequence: CSASPKGRGLNTEAFF. The DNA of the CDR3 is TGCAGTGCTAGTCCAAAGGGCAGGGGCCTGAACACTGAAGCTTTCTTT.

The rearrangement links TRBV12-3 or TRBV12-4 to TRBJ2-7, with TRBD1 matching 7 bases. With 5 bases clipped from V and 5 bases from J, the junction kept 3 bases outside the gene matches. This CDR3 has 12 residues. Written as DNA, the CDR3 is TGTGCCAGCAGTCTAGGGGGCGACGAGCAGTACTTC. Protein product: CASSLGGDEQYF.

The CDR3 is CASSPSGGGTDTQYF. CDR3 sequence (DNA): TGTGCCAGCTCACCAAGCGGAGGGGGCACAGATACGCAGTATTTT. The chain couples TRBV18 to TRBJ2-3; TRBD2 is a possible D gene (6 bases). CDR1 and CDR2 from the germline V gene are KGHSH and LQKENI. The CDR3 is 15 amino acids. Trimming left V 2 bases short and J 1 base short, with 10 bases between.

The genes are TRBV7-9 and TRBJ2-7; TRBD2 matches 9 bases. CDR1 is SEHNR and CDR2 is FQNEAQ in the germline V gene (reference sequence). Unmatched junction bases numbered 4, after V lost 2 bases and J lost 2 bases. This CDR3 region has 15 residues. The CDR3 DNA sequence: TGTGCCAGCAGCTTAAGCCTAGCGGGACCCTACGAGCAGTACTTC. It specifies CASSLSLAGPYEQYF.

V is TRBV11-2 and J is TRBJ2-6; no definite D call. The germline V gene has CDR1 SGHAT and CDR2 FQNNGV. The CDR3 has 15 residues. Trimming stripped 2 bases from V and 0 bases from J, with 5 bases between. The CDR3 protein is CASSLLRSGANVLTF. CDR3 bases: TGTGCCAGCAGCTTACTCCGCTCTGGGGCCAACGTCCTGACTTTC.

This chain connects TRBV12-5 to TRBJ2-1; 7 bases fit TRBD1. Germline CDR1 is LGHNT and CDR2 is FRNRAP. The CDR3 extends over 17 amino acids. With V trimmed by 1 base and J by 3 bases, 9 bases remained unmatched. Written as DNA, the CDR3 is TGTGCTAGTGGTTTGGCAGAGGGGGCTTGGAGCTACAATGAGCAGTTCTTC. Its protein product is CASGLAEGAWSYNEQFF.

This clone has a single count. The V gene is TRBV3-1 (or the pseudogene TRBV3-2), the J gene TRBJ2-2, with a weak D call TRBD2 (6 bases). Trimming cost V 4 bases and J 9 bases, with 15 bases left between them. The CDR3 runs to 14 residues. CDR1 LGHDT and CDR2 YNNKEL come from the germline V gene (reference sequence). For the CDR3, the DNA is TGTGCCAGCAGCCCCCGGGGGAGCAGGCGGGAGCTGTTTTTT. This codes for CASSPRGSRRELFF.

The gene calls are TRBV7-7 and TRBJ2-1; D is ambiguous. The CDR3 is 13 residues long. Germline V gene data show CDR1 as SSHAT and CDR2 as FNYEAQ (reference sequence). Deletions cut 5 bases from V and 4 bases from J, with 9 bases between. The CDR3 loop is CASSPESYNEQFF. The CDR3 DNA sequence: TGTGCCAGCAGCCCAGAAAGTTACAATGAGCAGTTCTTC.

The chain has TRBV9 and TRBJ1-2; no reliable D call. Germline assignment: CDR1 SGDLS and CDR2 YYNGEE. The CDR3 covers 15 residues. V lost 0 bases to trimming and J lost 1 base, with 10 bases between them. The CDR3 region is CASSVGWENNYGYTF. CDR3 DNA sequence: TGTGCCAGCAGCGTAGGTTGGGAGAATAACTATGGCTACACCTTC.

The J gene is TRBJ2-1, the V gene TRBV11-3; D not resolved. Germline-derived CDR1 and CDR2 are SGHNT and YENEEA. Between the trimmed V and J ends, which lost 0 bases and 8 bases, there was a span of 5 bases. The CDR3 covers 12 residues. CDR3 in DNA: TGTGCCAGCAGCTTAGACTCTCATGAGCAGTTCTTC. Translated, it gives CASSLDSHEQFF.

The rearrangement joins TRBV4-2 to TRBJ2-2, with a possible D match to TRBD1 (5 bases). The V and J ends lost 1 base and 2 bases respectively, with 11 bases between them. The CDR3 sequence is 16 residues long. Germline V gene sequence: CDR1 LGHNA, CDR2 YNFKEQ. The DNA for the CDR3 is TGTGCCAGCAGCCAAGTCAGGGCGACTAACACCGGGGAGCTGTTTTTT. Protein product: CASSQVRATNTGELFF.

The chain employs TRBV3-1 (or the pseudogene TRBV3-2) and TRBJ1-6, with TRBD1 matching 10 bases. Trimming cost V 7 bases and J 8 bases; bases outside gene matches: 5. Germline V gene data show CDR1 as LGHDT and CDR2 as YNNKEL (reference sequence). CDR3 length: 14 residues. The CDR3 is CASTQTGGDSPLHF. In DNA, the CDR3 is TGTGCCAGCACCCAGACAGGGGGCGATTCACCCCTCCACTTT.

The sample holds one count of this clone. V and J are TRBV6-5 and TRBJ2-7; 10 nucleotides line up with TRBD1. The CDR3 consists of 15 residues. Losses at the gene ends were 6 bases for V and 0 bases for J; bases not matched to a gene: 5. The germline V gene has CDR1 MNHEY and CDR2 SVGAGI. The CDR3 is CASRRGQGDSYEQYF. As DNA, the CDR3 is TGTGCCAGCAGACGCGGACAGGGGGACTCCTACGAGCAGTACTTC.

CDR3 region: CASSFRQGPYEQYF. CDR3 DNA sequence: TGTGCCAGCAGTTTTCGACAGGGGCCCTACGAGCAGTACTTC. The V call is TRBV27, the J call TRBJ2-7, with 8 bases aligning to TRBD1. V lost 3 bases to trimming and J lost 2 bases; unmatched junction nucleotides: 3. Germline-derived CDR1 and CDR2 are MNHEY and SMNVEV (reference sequence). The CDR3 is made up of 14 amino acids.

This chain connects TRBV5-1 to TRBJ2-1; 10 nucleotides agree with TRBD2. V was clipped by 4 bases and J by 6 bases; unmatched bases: 4. CDR3 size: 14 residues. From germline, CDR1 is SGHRS and CDR2 YFSETQ. This chain's CDR3 is CASSTASGSNEQFF. The CDR3 DNA reads as TGCGCCAGCAGCACGGCTAGCGGGAGCAATGAGCAGTTCTTC.

V usage is TRBV5-1 and J usage is TRBJ2-3; unclear D gene. The CDR3 totals 15 residues. V dropped 1 base and J dropped 2 bases, with 11 bases sitting between them. Germline V gene data show CDR1 as SGHRS and CDR2 as YFSETQ. The CDR3 bases are TGCGCCAGCAGCTTGTATAAACAGTTCACAGATACGCAGTATTTT. It yields the protein CASSLYKQFTDTQYF.

V gene TRBV28 combines with J gene TRBJ1-5, with 7 bases that match TRBD1. Trimming took 6 bases from V and 3 from J; bases not matched to a gene: 14. Germline values: CDR1 MDHEN, CDR2 SYDVKM. The CDR3 spans 17 residues. CDR3 protein: CASRTRQGSNNNQPQHF. CDR3 in DNA: TGTGCCAGCAGGACCAGACAGGGTTCCAATAACAATCAGCCCCAGCATTTT.

V gene TRBV19 combines with J gene TRBJ1-5; TRBD1 matches 11 bases. Per the germline V gene, CDR1 is LNHDA and CDR2 is SQIVND (reference sequence). With 7 bases clipped from V and 6 bases from J, the junction kept 8 bases outside the gene matches. The CDR3 length is 15 residues. The CDR3 is CASKIRTGGGQPQHF. The CDR3 DNA reads as TGTGCCAGTAAAATTAGGACAGGGGGCGGTCAGCCCCAGCATTTT. Looking up the rest from reference TRBV19 and TRBJ1-5 gives the full variable domain: DGGITQSPKYLFRKEGQNVTLSCEQNLNHDAMYWYRQDPGQGLRLIYYSQIVNDFQKGDIAEGYSVSREKKESFPLTVTSAQKNPTAFYLCASKIRTGGGQPQHFGDGTRLSIL.

Here the CDR3 reads CASSMFRDSNQPQHF. The DNA for the CDR3 is TGTGCCAGTAGTATGTTCAGGGATAGCAATCAGCCCCAGCATTTT. The rearrangement links TRBV19 to TRBJ1-5; TRBD1 is a possible D gene (5 bases). The V and J ends lost 3 bases and 0 bases respectively, with 9 bases between them. This CDR3 is built from 15 residues. CDR1 LNHDA and CDR2 SQIVND come from the germline V gene (reference sequence).

The gene calls are TRBV5-5 and TRBJ2-2; the match to TRBD2 covers 11 bases. Trimming at V came to 4 bases and at J to 2 bases, leaving 4 bases not matched to a gene. The germline V gene encodes CDR1 SGHKS and CDR2 YYEKEE (reference sequence). The CDR3 length is 16 residues. The CDR3 region has the DNA TGTGCCAGCAGCCGGGGACTAGCGGTTAACACCGGGGAGCTGTTTTTT. Translating gives CASSRGLAVNTGELFF.

The chain links TRBV4-3 to TRBJ2-3, with D possibly being TRBD2 (6 bases). Germline CDR1 reads LGHNA; CDR2 reads YSLEER. CDR3 length: 14 amino acids. Between the trimmed V and J ends, which lost 4 bases and 1 base, there was a span of 9 bases. CDR3 in amino acids: CASSLTGGTDTQYF. CDR3 nucleotide sequence: TGCGCCAGCAGCCTTACGGGAGGCACAGATACGCAGTATTTT.

In DNA form, the CDR3 reads TGTGCCAGCAGCCATGGTAAGAGACTAGCGACTAACAATGAGCAGTTCTTC. Its translation is CASSHGKRLATNNEQFF. This chain uses TRBV3-1 (or the pseudogene TRBV3-2) with TRBJ2-1, with TRBD2 matching 8 bases. The CDR3 sequence is 17 residues long. Germline values: CDR1 LGHDT, CDR2 YNNKEL (reference sequence). Trimming removed 3 bases from V and 5 bases from J; junction bases left unmatched: 12.

The chain carries TRBV11-2 and TRBJ2-5; D is unresolved. Germline V gene lookup returns CDR1 SGHAT and CDR2 FQNNGV. CDR3 length: 13 residues. The V end lost 5 bases, the J end lost 2 bases, and 9 bases lay between the germline ends. CDR3 sequence: CASSIGQQETQYF. For the CDR3, the DNA is TGTGCCAGCAGCATAGGTCAACAAGAGACCCAGTACTTC.

The chain uses TRBV27 and TRBJ1-2; 8 positions match TRBD1. Per germline, CDR1 MNHEY and CDR2 SMNVEV (reference sequence). This CDR3 has 13 residues. V was clipped by 6 bases and J by 2 bases; unmatched bases: 2. The chain's CDR3 is CASRRQGNYGYTF. The CDR3 DNA reads as TGTGCCAGCAGGAGACAGGGGAACTATGGCTACACCTTC.

The chain couples TRBV19 to TRBJ1-1; 10 bases map to TRBD1. This CDR3 is 16 amino acids long. The germline V gene has CDR1 LNHDA and CDR2 SQIVND (reference sequence). The junction had 15 bases not matched to a gene; V was cut back by 7 bases and J by 7 bases. For the CDR3, the DNA is TGTGCCAGTACGGTCGGGGACAGGGGATTAAGACTTGAAGCTTTCTTT. Translated, it gives CASTVGDRGLRLEAFF. The full variable domain, in which reference TRBV19 and TRBJ1-1 provide the parts outside the CDR3, is DGGITQSPKYLFRKEGQNVTLSCEQNLNHDAMYWYRQDPGQGLRLIYYSQIVNDFQKGDIAEGYSVSREKKESFPLTVTSAQKNPTAFYLCASTVGDRGLRLEAFFGQGTRLTVV.

The V call is TRBV6-2 or TRBV6-3, the J call TRBJ1-5; TRBD1 aligns across 10 bases. This CDR3 has 18 residues. V gave up 4 bases and J gave up 3 bases; unmatched junction bases: 12. Germline values: CDR1 MNHEY, CDR2 SVGEGT. CDR3 sequence reads: CASSSPPGQGTNNQPQHF. CDR3 in DNA: TGTGCCAGCAGTTCCCCCCCGGGACAGGGGACCAACAATCAGCCCCAGCATTTT.

In its sample, this clone was seen a few times. The chain has TRBV30 and TRBJ1-1, with a possible D match to TRBD1 (6 bases). Germline CDR1 GTSNPN, CDR2 SVGIG (reference sequence). This CDR3 contains 12 residues. The V and J ends lost 4 bases and 4 bases respectively, with 10 bases between them. The CDR3 spells CAWKGGSTEAFF. DNA of the CDR3: TGTGCCTGGAAGGGGGGGAGCACTGAAGCTTTCTTT.

Worth noting for this clone: At one end the junction does not follow the germline gene, possibly because of a read error. The chain couples TRBV7-7 to TRBJ2-2; D not certain. The CDR3 covers 14 residues. Germline V gene data show CDR1 as SSHAT and CDR2 as FNYEAQ (reference sequence). Written as DNA, the CDR3 is TGTGCTAGCAGCCCAAGCACGAACACCGGGGAGCTGTTTTTT. Translated, it gives CASSPSTNTGELFF.